The 22 T cell receptor beta chains below come from one sample, sequenced in a study of STAT5B mutations in CD4+ large granular lymphocyte leukemia. Method: immunoSEQ multiplex PCR; TCRdb's copy keeps in-frame clones and lacks some. The sample shows about 48,000 clones, 55% to 75% of them seen only once. The sequenced sample consisted of CD4+ T cells from blood buffy coats. The receptors were sampled from a human donor in good health.

This chain joins TRBV2 and TRBJ2-7, with a tentative D call TRBD1 (6 bases). The ends were cut back, 8 bases at V and 3 bases at J, with 11 bases in the middle. Germline-derived CDR1 and CDR2 are SNHLY and FYNNEI. The CDR3 totals 12 residues. This CDR3 is CASSGQLYEQYF. The CDR3 nucleotides are TGTGCCAGCTCGGGACAACTCTACGAGCAGTACTTC.

The chain couples TRBV19 to TRBJ1-5; D perhaps matches TRBD1 (6 bases). The CDR3 length is 12 residues. Germline V gene lookup returns CDR1 LNHDA and CDR2 SQIVND (reference sequence). Trimming took 3 bases from V and 6 from J, leaving 6 bases between them. CDR3 sequence: CASSMGAQPQHF. The CDR3 DNA sequence: TGTGCCAGTAGTATGGGGGCTCAGCCCCAGCATTTT.

Here the CDR3 reads CASSVDGRGGSPLHF. CDR3 coding DNA: TGTGCCAGCAGCGTAGATGGCAGGGGAGGTTCACCCCTCCACTTT. The genes are TRBV9 and TRBJ1-6; D may be TRBD1 (6 bases). The CDR3 runs to 15 residues. Germline CDR1 and CDR2: SGDLS and YYNGEE. Trimming removed 0 bases from V and 9 bases from J, with 13 bases in between. Full variable domain (rest looked up from reference TRBV9 and TRBJ1-6): DSGVTQTPKHLITATGQRVTLRCSPRSGDLSVYWYQQSLDQGLQFLIQYYNGEERAKGNILERFSAQQFPDLHSELNLSSLELGDSALYFCASSVDGRGGSPLHFGNGTRLTVT.

The chain is built from TRBV9 and TRBJ1-4; D uncertain. Between the trimmed V and J ends, which lost 2 bases and 0 bases, there was a span of 8 bases. Germline CDR1 reads SGDLS; CDR2 reads YYNGEE. This CDR3 spans 15 amino acids. Here the CDR3 DNA reads TGTGCCAGCAGCGTGAACGGTGCAACTAATGAAAAACTGTTTTTT. Translation: CASSVNGATNEKLFF.

This clone was picked up one time. The gene calls are TRBV28 and TRBJ2-1; 9 positions match TRBD2. Germline assignment: CDR1 MDHEN and CDR2 SYDVKM. The V segment lost 7 bases and the J segment 15 bases; nucleotides outside the gene matches: 13. The CDR3 contains 13 residues. CDR3 amino acids: CASNEQAGGFPFF. The CDR3 DNA sequence: TGTGCCAGCAATGAACAAGCGGGGGGCTTCCCGTTCTTC.

V gene TRBV28 combines with J gene TRBJ1-5; tentatively, D is TRBD1 (5 bases). This CDR3 region has 16 residues. Looked up from germline, CDR1 is MDHEN and CDR2 is SYDVKM. The ends were cut back, 6 bases at V and 2 bases at J, with 17 bases in the middle. CDR3 in DNA: TGTGCCAGCAGCTCCTTGCAGGGTATTGGCAATCAGCCCCAGCATTTT. As protein: CASSSLQGIGNQPQHF.

The rearrangement uses TRBV6-1 and TRBJ2-2; no firm D call. Germline V gene data show CDR1 as MNHNS and CDR2 as SASEGT. The V and J ends lost 4 bases and 2 bases respectively, with 2 bases between them. The CDR3 contains 12 residues. The CDR3 region has the DNA TGTGCCAGCAGTGTAAACACCGGGGAGCTGTTTTTT. Encoded protein: CASSVNTGELFF.

The chain combines TRBV4-1 with TRBJ2-5; 9 bases are a match to TRBD2. With V trimmed by 0 bases and J by 7 bases, 12 bases remained unmatched. This CDR3 spans 17 amino acids. Germline CDR1 MGHRA, CDR2 YSYEKL. CDR3 region: CASSQEWRGGRRVTQYF. The CDR3, as DNA: TGCGCCAGCAGCCAAGAATGGCGGGGGGGCCGTCGGGTGACCCAGTACTTC.

In nucleotides, the CDR3 is TGTGCCAGCAGCGCGACAGGTGCGAGCTCTGGAAACACCATATATTTT. This sequence encodes CASSATGASSGNTIYF. The chain couples TRBV7-2 to TRBJ1-3, with D possibly being TRBD1 (6 bases). Trimming removed 5 bases at V and 0 bases at J, with 14 bases between. The germline CDR1 and CDR2 sequences are SGHTA and FQGNSA. This CDR3 is built from 16 residues. Filled out from reference TRBV7-2 and TRBJ1-3, the complete variable domain reads GAGVSQSPSNKVTEKGKDVELRCDPISGHTALYWYRQSLGQGLEFLIYFQGNSAPDKSGLPSDRFSAERTGGSVSTLTIQRTQQEDSAVYLCASSATGASSGNTIYFGEGSWLTVV.

The chain carries TRBV27 and TRBJ2-1; the D gene is possibly TRBD2 (5 bases). CDR1 is MNHEY, CDR2 SMNVEV, per germline (reference sequence). The CDR3 consists of 16 residues. V gave up 0 bases and J gave up 0 bases, with 9 bases separating them. The chain's CDR3 is CASSLSRASSYNEQFF. In DNA form, the CDR3 reads TGTGCCAGCAGTTTATCGAGGGCTAGCTCCTACAATGAGCAGTTCTTC.

This clone was counted a single time. This chain joins TRBV19 and TRBJ2-2; the D is unclear. Looked up from germline, CDR1 is LNHDA and CDR2 is SQIVND (reference sequence). V was shortened by 7 bases and J by 3 bases, with 12 bases between the two germline ends. CDR3 length: 14 residues. The CDR3, as DNA: TGTGCCAGTACCAATGGACCATACACCGGGGAGCTGTTTTTT. Its translation: CASTNGPYTGELFF.

This clone was counted only a few times. The chain is built from TRBV19 and TRBJ2-3; the match to TRBD2 covers 9 bases. Trimming cost V 4 bases and J 5 bases; bases outside gene matches: 10. The CDR3 sequence is 16 residues long. Germline V gene sequence: CDR1 LNHDA, CDR2 SQIVND (reference sequence). CDR3 loop: CASSTQAGGGGDTQYF. In nucleotides, the CDR3 is TGTGCCAGTAGTACCCAAGCGGGGGGCGGGGGAGATACGCAGTATTTT.

The count of this clone is one. This chain joins TRBV7-9 and TRBJ2-1; D gene ambiguous. V lost 5 bases and J 4 bases, leaving 9 bases between the germline ends. CDR3 length: 13 residues. Germline CDR1 SEHNR, CDR2 FQNEAQ (reference sequence). As DNA, the CDR3 is TGTGCCAGCAGCATCGGGCCATACAATGAGCAGTTCTTC. Amino acid sequence: CASSIGPYNEQFF.

This clone was recorded only once. J is TRBJ1-4 and V is TRBV9, with 8 bases identical to TRBD1. Germline-derived CDR1 and CDR2 are SGDLS and YYNGEE. CDR3 length equals 14 residues. V dropped 0 bases and J dropped 10; count of bases not matched to a gene: 5. The CDR3 loop is CASSVGGQEAKLFF. The CDR3 DNA sequence: TGTGCCAGCAGCGTAGGGGGACAGGAAGCAAAACTGTTTTTT.

V and J are TRBV10-3 and TRBJ1-5; tentatively, D is TRBD1 (5 bases). Trimming took 0 bases from V and 4 from J, leaving 7 bases between them. CDR1 is ENHRY, CDR2 SYGVKD, per germline. This CDR3 spans 14 amino acids. The CDR3 region is CAISESGGNQPQHF. The CDR3 nucleotides are TGTGCCATCAGTGAGTCTGGGGGGAATCAGCCCCAGCATTTT.

The table lists this clone with a count of one. V usage is TRBV7-2 and J usage is TRBJ2-7, with TRBD2 identical over 7 bases. The CDR3 loop spans 15 amino acids. Germline trimming cut 5 bases from V and 2 bases from J; bases unmatched to any gene: 9. Germline assignment: CDR1 SGHTA and CDR2 FQGNSA. The CDR3 loop is CASSPLGGGAYEQYF. CDR3 nucleotide sequence: TGTGCCAGCAGCCCCCTGGGGGGGGGAGCCTACGAGCAGTACTTC. The full variable domain, with the rest looked up from reference TRBV7-2 and TRBJ2-7, is GAGVSQSPSNKVTEKGKDVELRCDPISGHTALYWYRQSLGQGLEFLIYFQGNSAPDKSGLPSDRFSAERTGGSVSTLTIQRTQQEDSAVYLCASSPLGGGAYEQYFGPGTRLTVT.

V gene TRBV9 combines with J gene TRBJ2-1, with D unresolved. Looked up from germline, CDR1 is SGDLS and CDR2 is YYNGEE. This CDR3 is 16 amino acids long. V lost 0 bases and J 0 bases, leaving 10 bases between the germline ends. The CDR3 spells CASSVGVSFSYNEQFF. Written as DNA, the CDR3 is TGTGCCAGCAGCGTAGGAGTCAGTTTCTCCTACAATGAGCAGTTCTTC.

The chain recombines TRBV2 with TRBJ2-6; unclear D gene. The CDR3 has 15 amino acids. The germline V gene has CDR1 SNHLY and CDR2 FYNNEI. Trimming took 0 bases from V and 4 from J, leaving 7 bases between them. The CDR3 nucleotides are TGTGCCAGCAGTGAAGCCCCACCAGGGGCCAACGTCCTGACTTTC. Translated: CASSEAPPGANVLTF.

The genes are TRBV15 and TRBJ2-3; tentatively, D is TRBD2 (7 bases). This CDR3 has 15 amino acids. Per germline, CDR1 LNHNV and CDR2 YYDKDF (reference sequence). Trimming shortened V by 8 bases and J by 3 bases, and 18 bases separated the two germline ends. CDR3 loop: CATAPGGGGTDTQYF. The CDR3 DNA is TGTGCCACCGCCCCTGGGGGGGGCGGGACAGATACGCAGTATTTT.

The chain has TRBV21-1 and TRBJ2-5. TRBV21-1 is marked as a pseudogene. This CDR3 is built from 11 residues. The DNA of the CDR3 is TGTGCCGTGGGGGTCGAAGAGACCCAGTACTTC. This sequence encodes CAVGVEETQYF.

This chain links TRBV19 with TRBJ1-4, with D perhaps matching TRBD1 (5 bases). The V and J ends lost 9 bases and 6 bases respectively, with 20 bases between them. The CDR3 consists of 15 residues. Germline CDR1 LNHDA, CDR2 SQIVND (reference sequence). CDR3 DNA: TGTGCCAGCTTAGACGGGGCCGCCAGGGATGAAAAACTGTTTTTT. Protein product: CASLDGAARDEKLFF. Variable domain in full (rest from reference TRBV19 and TRBJ1-4): DGGITQSPKYLFRKEGQNVTLSCEQNLNHDAMYWYRQDPGQGLRLIYYSQIVNDFQKGDIAEGYSVSREKKESFPLTVTSAQKNPTAFYLCASLDGAARDEKLFFGSGTQLSVL.

V is TRBV7-2 and J is TRBJ1-2; TRBD1 agrees at 10 bases. Per germline, CDR1 SGHTA and CDR2 FQGNSA. This CDR3 is 15 amino acids long. Trimming at V came to 1 base and at J to 8 bases, leaving 7 bases not matched to a gene. The CDR3 DNA is TGTGCCAGCAGCTTAGACGGACAGGGGGTTCAGGGCTACACCTTC. Its translation is CASSLDGQGVQGYTF.